The clone carrying this TCR beta chain showed up many times. Its antigen remains unknown. Semi-nested PCR with Nested Universal Primer A followed constant-region reverse priming of full-length variable regions. TCRdb called the 5' RACE reads again in MiXCR, with one record for every CDR3 protein. This table holds tens of thousands of distinct CDR3 sequences, less than 25% found once. The V gene's germline CDR1 is SGHNT and CDR2 YYREEE (reference sequence). CDR3 length: 16 amino acids. Trimming took off 4 bases at V and 1 base at J, with 14 bases between the two ends. The memory fraction was CD4+CD45RO+CD25- cells. Study-level points and caveats: In terms of TCR gene usage, tumor memory CD4+ T cells clustered together with blood and lymph node memory CD4+ cells, as well as with lymph node naive CD4+ cells. Tumor-infiltrating Treg TCR alpha and beta sequences overlapped most with tumor naive CD4+ T cells, then blood naive.

The source of this sequence is a female donor with breast cancer. Material for sequencing was memory CD4+ T cells sorted from blood. Specified subset: memory CD4+ T cells, CD4+CD45RO+CD25-. The chain joins TRBV5-4 to TRBJ2-2; D might be TRBD2 (6 bases). CDR3 in DNA: TGTGCCAGCAGCCCCGGTGAGGGACTGAACACCGGGGAGCTGTTTTTT. Protein product: CASSPGEGLNTGELFF.